The entry that follows covers one TCR beta chain sequence. TCRdb used MiXCR to reprocess the 5' RACE reads, holding one entry per CDR3 protein. Of 460,000 or so distinct CDR3 sequences listed, 12% to 15% are singletons. After removal of 1 base from V and 9 bases from J, the junction contained 12 bases not matched to a gene. The CDR3 is 18 amino acids. Germline V gene data show CDR1 as SGDLS and CDR2 as YYNGEE. The data were taken from a study of identical twins. These same data were also listed under a study on yellow fever vaccine responses in identical twins.

The receptor was derived from a woman aged 18 to 35 in good health. The chain recombines TRBV9 with TRBJ2-1; 14 bases agree with TRBD2. The sequencing input was CD4+ T cells sorted from blood. CDR3 coding DNA: TGTGCCAGCAGCGTACACATGGGACTAGCGGGAGAGTCTGGTGAGCAGTTCTTC. It specifies CASSVHMGLAGESGEQFF.